The 26 T cell receptor beta chains reported below all come from one sample, sequenced in a study of blood T cell repertoires in COVID-19. The method was immunoSEQ multiplex PCR; TCRdb's version includes in-frame clones alone and lacks a portion of them. The table records 270,000 or so clones, 82% of them present only once. Sequenced sample: peripheral blood. These receptors came from a woman younger than 30 with acute or convalescent COVID-19.

The chain uses TRBV7-8 and TRBJ2-7; 7 nucleotides align to TRBD2. Trimming cost V 4 bases and J 3 bases; bases outside gene matches: 6. Germline V gene data show CDR1 as SGHVS and CDR2 as FQNEAQ. This CDR3 comprises 14 residues. CDR3 nucleotides: TGTGCCAGCAGCTACGGGACTACCGACTACGAGCAGTACTTC. Translation: CASSYGTTDYEQYF.

The genes are TRBV5-8 and TRBJ2-1; 11 bases line up with TRBD2. Per germline, CDR1 SGHTS and CDR2 YDEGEE. The CDR3 covers 15 residues. J lost 7 bases, V lost 1 base, and 4 bases had no gene match. CDR3 in DNA: TGTGCCAGCAGCTTGATGGGACTAGCGGTAAATGAGCAGTTCTTC. Encoded protein: CASSLMGLAVNEQFF.

The genes are TRBV24-1 and TRBJ2-1; 8 nucleotides align to TRBD1. The V gene end was trimmed by 3 bases and the J gene end by 7 bases; junction bases not matched to a gene: 4. CDR3 length: 14 residues. The germline V gene encodes CDR1 KGHDR and CDR2 SFDVKD. CDR3: CATSDDYRGNEQFF. In DNA, the CDR3 is TGTGCCACCAGTGATGACTACAGGGGGAATGAGCAGTTCTTC.

A note on this clone: Additional DNA sequences in this sample encode the identical CDR3. The V call is TRBV5-6, the J call TRBJ2-5; D is possibly TRBD2 (6 bases). The germline V and J ends were trimmed by 4 bases and 5 bases, with 15 bases remaining between them. The germline V gene has CDR1 SGHDT and CDR2 YYEEEE. The CDR3 contains 14 residues. CDR3 bases: TGTGCCAGCAGCCCCGTCGCGGGGCAGGAGACCCAGTACTTC. Its protein is CASSPVAGQETQYF.

At least ten counts were recorded for this clone. The chain combines TRBV7-2 with TRBJ1-1; D not certain. Trimming stripped 5 bases from V and 2 bases from J, with 12 bases between. The germline CDR1 and CDR2 sequences are SGHTA and FQGNSA. This CDR3 region has 14 residues. CDR3 nucleotide sequence: TGTGCCAGCAGCGGGAGGGCTTTTAACACTGAAGCTTTCTTT. Its protein product is CASSGRAFNTEAFF.

The rearrangement uses TRBV7-2 and TRBJ2-1; maybe TRBD1 (6 bases). This CDR3 spans 13 amino acids. V was trimmed by 3 bases and J by 7 bases, leaving 10 bases between them. Per the germline V gene, CDR1 is SGHTA and CDR2 is FQGNSA. CDR3 in amino acids: CASSFNTGNEQFF. The CDR3 bases are TGTGCCAGCAGCTTCAATACAGGGAATGAGCAGTTCTTC.

The chain recombines TRBV2 with TRBJ2-7, with 12 bases aligning to TRBD2. V was clipped by 5 bases and J by 5 bases; unmatched bases: 7. Germline V gives CDR1 SNHLY, CDR2 FYNNEI. The length of the CDR3 is 15 residues. CDR3 sequence (DNA): TGTGCCAGCAGTTCCACTAGCGGGAGGCCCCACGAGCAGTACTTC. This sequence encodes CASSSTSGRPHEQYF.

The CDR3 sequence is CATSTLAGEETQYF. CDR3 in DNA: TGTGCCACCAGTACCCTAGCGGGAGAGGAGACCCAGTACTTC. This chain uses TRBV24-1 with TRBJ2-5, with 10 bases identical to TRBD2. The CDR3 is 14 amino acids. V trimming: 6 bases; J trimming: 5 bases; junction bases outside the gene matches: 5. Per the germline V gene, CDR1 is KGHDR and CDR2 is SFDVKD.

This chain links TRBV7-9 with TRBJ2-5; perhaps TRBD1 as D (6 bases). Germline loops: CDR1 SEHNR, CDR2 FQNEAQ (reference sequence). CDR3 length: 13 residues. With 3 bases removed from V and 4 bases from J, the gap between germline ends came to 9 bases. DNA of the CDR3: TGTGCCAGCAGCTTCAGGGGTGTAGAGACCCAGTACTTC. Its translation: CASSFRGVETQYF.

The CDR3, as DNA: TGTGCCAGCAGCCAAGGGTTTCTCAGGGTTGGTCAGCCCCAGCATTTT. It yields the protein CASSQGFLRVGQPQHF. This chain uses TRBV3-1 (or the pseudogene TRBV3-2) with TRBJ1-5; tentative D call: TRBD1 (5 bases). The length of the CDR3 is 16 residues. V gave up 1 base and J gave up 6 bases, with 16 bases separating them. Germline CDR1 and CDR2: LGHDT and YNNKEL (reference sequence).

V and J are TRBV3-1 (or the pseudogene TRBV3-2) and TRBJ2-7; TRBD2 matches at 13 bases. Germline V CDR1 and CDR2: LGHDT, YNNKEL (reference sequence). The CDR3 loop spans 18 amino acids. With 1 base clipped from V and 7 bases from J, the junction kept 13 bases outside the gene matches. CDR3 residues: CASSQGKTGLAGVREQYF. CDR3 nucleotides: TGTGCCAGCAGCCAAGGGAAGACAGGACTAGCGGGAGTACGGGAGCAGTACTTC.

V and J are TRBV7-6 and TRBJ2-5, with D perhaps TRBD2 (6 bases). The CDR3 length is 15 residues. The germline V gene encodes CDR1 SGHVS and CDR2 FNYEAQ. V was clipped by 6 bases and J by 1 base, with 15 bases between them. The CDR3 DNA reads TGTGCCAGCAGGGACCTTGGGCGGGGCCAAGAGACCCAGTACTTC. This encodes CASRDLGRGQETQYF.

The chain couples TRBV6-2 or TRBV6-3 to TRBJ2-1; D not certain. V shed 2 bases and J shed 0 bases, with 11 bases lying between them. This CDR3 is built from 16 residues. Germline V gene sequence: CDR1 MNHEY, CDR2 SVGEGT. CDR3 sequence (DNA): TGTGCCAGCAGTTACATGGGCTCCCGCTCCTACAATGAGCAGTTCTTC. It codes for CASSYMGSRSYNEQFF.

This clone occurred once. This rearrangement joins TRBV30 to TRBJ1-2, with a tentative D call TRBD1 (5 bases). The CDR3 consists of 17 residues. Per germline, CDR1 GTSNPN and CDR2 SVGIG (reference sequence). The V end was cut by 0 bases, the J end by 5 bases, with 22 bases between. The DNA for the CDR3 is TGTGCCTGGAGTGTAGGCCGGATCGGCGGGGGGTGGTATGGCTACACCTTC. It yields the protein CAWSVGRIGGGWYGYTF.

The chain carries TRBV6-2 or TRBV6-3 and TRBJ1-2; D is uncertain. The CDR3 contains 14 residues. Germline V gene data show CDR1 as MNHEY and CDR2 as SVGEGT. The V end was cut by 0 bases, the J end by 8 bases, with 13 bases between. CDR3 nucleotide sequence: TGTGCCAGCAGTTACTCTTCCTCGGCGAGGGGCTACACCTTC. Protein: CASSYSSSARGYTF.

A word on this clone: The junction differs from germline at one of its ends, possibly a read error. In the same sample, other DNA sequences code for this CDR3. This chain connects TRBV27 to TRBJ2-2, with D possibly TRBD2 on 5 matching bases. The germline V gene has CDR1 MNHEY and CDR2 SMNVEV (reference sequence). CDR3 size: 16 residues. CDR3 protein: CASRQTDWRNTGELFF. Written as DNA, the CDR3 is TGTGCCAGCAGACAAACGGACTGGAGAAACACTGGGGAGCTGTTTTTT.

The chain combines TRBV12-5 with TRBJ1-1, with D perhaps matching TRBD1 (5 bases). In germline, CDR1 is LGHNT, CDR2 FRNRAP. V was clipped by 4 bases and J by 4 bases, with 10 bases between them. The length of the CDR3 is 13 residues. The CDR3 protein is CASGWRGATEAFF. The CDR3 nucleotides are TGTGCTAGTGGTTGGAGGGGTGCCACTGAAGCTTTCTTT.

In its sample, this clone was seen a few times. This chain uses TRBV9 with TRBJ1-2, with a possible D match to TRBD1 (5 bases). The length of the CDR3 is 15 residues. Between the trimmed V and J ends, which lost 5 bases and 5 bases, there was a span of 19 bases. Germline CDR1 reads SGDLS; CDR2 reads YYNGEE. The CDR3 is CASSVSWGVGYGYTF. The CDR3 coding sequence is TGTGCCAGCAGTGTTAGTTGGGGGGTAGGGTATGGCTACACCTTC.

The rearrangement links TRBV4-3 to TRBJ2-1; TRBD2 is a possible D gene (5 bases). Trimming removed 7 bases at V and 5 bases at J, with 15 bases between. Per the germline V gene, CDR1 is LGHNA and CDR2 is YSLEER. The CDR3 covers 14 residues. The DNA for the CDR3 is TGCGCCAGCACTTCGGGGTGGGGAGACAATGAGCAGTTCTTC. Translated, it gives CASTSGWGDNEQFF.

The chain uses TRBV4-1 and TRBJ1-3, with D possibly being TRBD1 (6 bases). CDR1 and CDR2 (germline): MGHRA, YSYEKL. V gave up 0 bases and J gave up 15 bases, with 18 bases separating them. The CDR3 has 14 amino acids. The CDR3 sequence: CASSQEIGGWKPYF. DNA for the CDR3: TGCGCCAGCAGCCAAGAAATAGGGGGTTGGAAACCATATTTT.

This clone was found once. V usage is TRBV7-2 and J usage is TRBJ2-7, with D unresolved. Trimming removed 3 bases at V and 2 bases at J, with 8 bases between. There are 13 residues in the CDR3. The germline gives CDR1 SGHTA, CDR2 FQGNSA. The CDR3 loop reads CASSLARTYEQYF. In DNA, the CDR3 is TGTGCCAGCAGCTTGGCCAGAACCTACGAGCAGTACTTC. Full variable domain (outside the CDR3, taken from reference TRBV7-2 and TRBJ2-7): GAGVSQSPSNKVTEKGKDVELRCDPISGHTALYWYRQSLGQGLEFLIYFQGNSAPDKSGLPSDRFSAERTGGSVSTLTIQRTQQEDSAVYLCASSLARTYEQYFGPGTRLTVT.

The J gene is TRBJ2-7, the V gene TRBV9; TRBD2 agrees at 9 bases. CDR1 is SGDLS, CDR2 YYNGEE, per germline. The CDR3 extends over 14 amino acids. Trimming at V came to 7 bases and at J to 0 bases, leaving 5 bases not matched to a gene. The CDR3 DNA reads TGTGCCAGCGGGCCTAGCGGGAACTCCTACGAGCAGTACTTC. As protein: CASGPSGNSYEQYF.

This chain links TRBV29-1 with TRBJ2-3; D possibly corresponds to TRBD2 (7 bases). Germline assignment: CDR1 SQVTM and CDR2 ANQGSEA. CDR3 length equals 11 residues. Trimming took off 7 bases at V and 5 bases at J, with 10 bases between the two ends. The CDR3 region is CSDREGDTQYF. The CDR3, as DNA: TGCAGCGACAGGGAGGGAGATACGCAGTATTTT.

This clone has just a few counts. This chain connects TRBV3-1 (or the pseudogene TRBV3-2) to TRBJ2-1; 12 positions match TRBD2. Germline values: CDR1 LGHDT, CDR2 YNNKEL (reference sequence). After removal of 5 bases from V and 3 bases from J, the junction contained 5 bases not matched to a gene. The CDR3 runs to 16 residues. The CDR3 sequence: CASSEGTSGFYNEQFF. The DNA for the CDR3 is TGTGCCAGCAGCGAAGGGACTAGCGGGTTCTACAATGAGCAGTTCTTC.

The V call is TRBV3-1 (or the pseudogene TRBV3-2), the J call TRBJ2-5; 10 bases line up with TRBD2. V lost 4 bases to trimming and J lost 4 bases; unmatched junction nucleotides: 9. Germline V lookup: CDR1 LGHDT, CDR2 YNNKEL (reference sequence). The CDR3 contains 16 residues. DNA for the CDR3: TGTGCCAGCAGCCGCGTCCCTAGCGGGAGCGGAGAGACCCAGTACTTC. Translating it yields CASSRVPSGSGETQYF.

V is TRBV4-2 and J is TRBJ1-6, with D maybe TRBD1 (5 bases). With 1 base removed from V and 8 bases from J, the gap between germline ends came to 15 bases. Germline V gene lookup returns CDR1 LGHNA and CDR2 YNFKEQ. The CDR3 totals 16 residues. The CDR3 spells CASSQGGGNSDSPLHF. The CDR3 DNA reads as TGTGCCAGCAGCCAAGGGGGGGGTAATTCCGATTCACCCCTCCACTTT.